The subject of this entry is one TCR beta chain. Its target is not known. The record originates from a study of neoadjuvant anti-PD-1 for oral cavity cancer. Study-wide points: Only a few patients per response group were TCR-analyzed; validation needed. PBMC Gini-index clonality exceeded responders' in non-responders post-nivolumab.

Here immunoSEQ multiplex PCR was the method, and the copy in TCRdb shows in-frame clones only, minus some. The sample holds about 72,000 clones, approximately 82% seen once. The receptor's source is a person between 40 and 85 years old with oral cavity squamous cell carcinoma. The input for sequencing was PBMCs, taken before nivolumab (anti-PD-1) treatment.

The CDR3 loop is CASSQDLQGAVGYTF. CDR3 DNA: TGCGCCAGCAGCCAAGATCTTCAGGGGGCTGTGGGCTACACCTTC. The V call is TRBV4-1, the J call TRBJ1-2, with TRBD1 matching over 8 bases. CDR3 length: 15 residues. With 0 bases clipped from V and 8 bases from J, the junction kept 8 bases outside the gene matches. Germline CDR1 is MGHRA and CDR2 is YSYEKL.